The sequence of this TCR beta chain was determined in a study of CD8 T cells in ankylosing spondylitis. From the 5' RACE reads, TCRdb called clonotypes with MiXCR, one entry per CDR3 protein. The sample shows 670,000 or so distinct CDR3 sequences, roughly 20% of them seen only once. Whole-study results and caveats: What appeared characteristic of ankylosing spondylitis blood was a TCR beta motif of about eight highly homologous variants.

V lost 5 bases to trimming and J lost 1 base, with 14 bases between them. Germline-derived CDR1 and CDR2 are SGHVS and FQNEAQ. The CDR3 extends over 15 amino acids. Worth noting for this clonotype: Its antigen is undetermined.

Sequencing input: blood, either unsorted or a sorted T cell fraction (not recorded which). This chain uses TRBV7-8 with TRBJ1-1, with D unclear. The sequence derives from a male donor with ankylosing spondylitis. In nucleotides, the CDR3 is TGTGCCAGCAGCATCCCGACAAGCCCGAACACTGAAGCTTTCTTT. Residues: CASSIPTSPNTEAFF.